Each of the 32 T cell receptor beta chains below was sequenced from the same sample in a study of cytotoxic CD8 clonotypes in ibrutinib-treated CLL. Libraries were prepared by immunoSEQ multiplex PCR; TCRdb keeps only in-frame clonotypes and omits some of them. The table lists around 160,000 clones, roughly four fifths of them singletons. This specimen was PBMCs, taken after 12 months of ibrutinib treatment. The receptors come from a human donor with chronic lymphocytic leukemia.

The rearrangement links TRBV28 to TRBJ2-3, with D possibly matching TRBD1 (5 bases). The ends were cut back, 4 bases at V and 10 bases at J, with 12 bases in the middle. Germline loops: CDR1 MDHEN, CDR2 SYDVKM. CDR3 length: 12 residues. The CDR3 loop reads CASSSTVSAQYF. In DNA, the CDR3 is TGTGCCAGCAGTTCGACAGTATCAGCGCAGTATTTT.

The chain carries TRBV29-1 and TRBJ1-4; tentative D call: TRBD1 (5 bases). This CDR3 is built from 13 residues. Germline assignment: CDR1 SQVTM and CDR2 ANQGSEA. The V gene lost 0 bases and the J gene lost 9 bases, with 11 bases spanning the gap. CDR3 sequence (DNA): TGCAGCGTTGAAGAAAAGGGGAACCAAAAACTGTTTTTT. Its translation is CSVEEKGNQKLFF.

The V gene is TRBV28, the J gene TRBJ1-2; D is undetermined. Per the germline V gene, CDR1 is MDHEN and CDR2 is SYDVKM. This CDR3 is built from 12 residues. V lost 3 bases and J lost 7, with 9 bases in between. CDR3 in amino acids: CASSLGRFGYTF. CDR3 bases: TGTGCCAGCAGTTTGGGCAGGTTTGGCTACACCTTC.

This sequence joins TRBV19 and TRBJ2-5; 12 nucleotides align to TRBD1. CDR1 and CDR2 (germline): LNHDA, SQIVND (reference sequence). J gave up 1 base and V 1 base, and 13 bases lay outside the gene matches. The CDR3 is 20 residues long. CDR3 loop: CASSIGGTGGKWMIQETQYF. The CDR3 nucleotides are TGTGCCAGTAGTATAGGCGGGACAGGGGGCAAGTGGATGATCCAAGAGACCCAGTACTTC. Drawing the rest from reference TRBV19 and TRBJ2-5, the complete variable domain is DGGITQSPKYLFRKEGQNVTLSCEQNLNHDAMYWYRQDPGQGLRLIYYSQIVNDFQKGDIAEGYSVSREKKESFPLTVTSAQKNPTAFYLCASSIGGTGGKWMIQETQYFGPGTRLLVL.

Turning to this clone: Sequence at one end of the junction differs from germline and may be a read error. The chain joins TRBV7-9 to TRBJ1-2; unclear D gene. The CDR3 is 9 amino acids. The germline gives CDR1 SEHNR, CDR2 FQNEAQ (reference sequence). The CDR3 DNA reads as TGTGCCAGCAGCACCCAGGAAGCCTTC. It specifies CASSTQEAF. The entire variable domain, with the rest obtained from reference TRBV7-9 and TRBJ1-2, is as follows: DTGVSQNPRHKITKRGQNVTFRCDPISEHNRLYWYRQTLGQGPEFLTYFQNEAQLEKSRLLSDRFSAERPKGSFSTLEIQRTEQGDSAMYLCASSTQEAFGSGTRLTVV.

The CDR3 region is CASRQGPVQPQHF. DNA of the CDR3: TGTGCCAGCAGACAAGGACCCGTTCAGCCCCAGCATTTT. The chain has TRBV7-2 and TRBJ1-5; D gene unclear. Per germline, CDR1 SGHTA and CDR2 FQGNSA. Trimming took 6 bases from V and 6 from J, leaving 12 bases between them. This CDR3 spans 13 amino acids.

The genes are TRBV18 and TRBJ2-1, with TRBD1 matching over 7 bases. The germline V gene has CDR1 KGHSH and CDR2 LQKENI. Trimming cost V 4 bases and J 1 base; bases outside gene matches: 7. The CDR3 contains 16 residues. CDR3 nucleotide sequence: TGTGCCAGCTCACGGAGCGACAGGGCGTCCTACAATGAGCAGTTCTTC. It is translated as CASSRSDRASYNEQFF.

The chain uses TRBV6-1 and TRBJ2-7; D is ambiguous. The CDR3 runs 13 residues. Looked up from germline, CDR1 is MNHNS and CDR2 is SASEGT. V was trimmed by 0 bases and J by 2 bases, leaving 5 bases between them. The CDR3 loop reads CASSEARAYEQYF. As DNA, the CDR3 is TGTGCCAGCAGTGAAGCTCGGGCCTACGAGCAGTACTTC.

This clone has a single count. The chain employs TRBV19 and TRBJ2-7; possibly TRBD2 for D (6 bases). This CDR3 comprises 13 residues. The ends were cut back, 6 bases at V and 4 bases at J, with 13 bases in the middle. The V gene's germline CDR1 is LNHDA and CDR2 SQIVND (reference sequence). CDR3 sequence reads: CASSQTGGYEQYF. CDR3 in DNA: TGTGCCAGTAGCCAAACCGGGGGTTACGAGCAGTACTTC.

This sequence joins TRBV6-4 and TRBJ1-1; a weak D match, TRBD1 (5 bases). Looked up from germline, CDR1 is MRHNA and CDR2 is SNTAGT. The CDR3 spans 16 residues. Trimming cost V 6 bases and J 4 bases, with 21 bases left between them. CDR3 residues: CASRARGDLGGTEAFF. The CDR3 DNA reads TGTGCCAGCAGGGCTCGGGGGGACCTGGGGGGCACTGAAGCTTTCTTT.

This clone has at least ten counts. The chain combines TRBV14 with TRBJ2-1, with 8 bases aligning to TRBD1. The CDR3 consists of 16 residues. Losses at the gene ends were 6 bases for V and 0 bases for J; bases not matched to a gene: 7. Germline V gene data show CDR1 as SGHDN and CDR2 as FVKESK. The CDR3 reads CASRPRTGSSYNEQFF. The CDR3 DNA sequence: TGTGCCAGCAGACCCCGGACAGGGAGCTCCTACAATGAGCAGTTCTTC.

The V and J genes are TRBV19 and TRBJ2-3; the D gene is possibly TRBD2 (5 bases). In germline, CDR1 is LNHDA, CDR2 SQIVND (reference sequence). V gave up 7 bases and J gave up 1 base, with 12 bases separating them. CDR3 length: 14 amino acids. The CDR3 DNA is TGTGCCAGTAAAAGGATGGAGGGCACAGATACGCAGTATTTT. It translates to CASKRMEGTDTQYF.

CDR3 coding DNA: TGTGCCAGCCCAGACAGGGGGACTCCTCGAAGTTATGCAGATACGCAGTATTTT. It yields the protein CASPDRGTPRSYADTQYF. The V and J genes are TRBV28 and TRBJ2-3; 9 bases match TRBD1. The germline V gene encodes CDR1 MDHEN and CDR2 SYDVKM. The ends lost 8 bases at V and 4 bases at J; junction bases unmatched: 19. The CDR3 covers 18 residues. The full variable domain, in which reference TRBV28 and TRBJ2-3 provide the parts outside the CDR3, is DVKVTQSSRYLVKRTGEKVFLECVQDMDHENMFWYRQDPGLGLRLIYFSYDVKMKEKGDIPEGYSVSREKKERFSLILESASTNQTSMYLCASPDRGTPRSYADTQYFGPGTRLTVL.

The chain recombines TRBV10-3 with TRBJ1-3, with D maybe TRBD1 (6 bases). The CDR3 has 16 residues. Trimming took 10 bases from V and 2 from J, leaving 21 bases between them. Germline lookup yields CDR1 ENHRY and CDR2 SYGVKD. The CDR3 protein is CATYIGGKITGNTIYF. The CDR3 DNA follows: TGTGCCACCTACATAGGGGGGAAAATTACTGGAAACACCATATATTTT.

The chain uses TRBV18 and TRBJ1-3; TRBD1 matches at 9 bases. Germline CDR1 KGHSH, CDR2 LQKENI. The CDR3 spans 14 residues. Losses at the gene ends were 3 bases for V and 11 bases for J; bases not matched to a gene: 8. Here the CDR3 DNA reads TGTGCCAGCTCACCGGGACAGGGAGAGCGGCCCATATATTTT. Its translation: CASSPGQGERPIYF.

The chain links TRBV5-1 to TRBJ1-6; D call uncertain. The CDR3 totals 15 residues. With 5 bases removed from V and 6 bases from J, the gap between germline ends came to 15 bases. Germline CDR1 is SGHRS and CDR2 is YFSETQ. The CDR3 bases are TGCGCCAGCAGTTGGCTGACCTATGGTAATTCACCCCTCCACTTT. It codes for CASSWLTYGNSPLHF.

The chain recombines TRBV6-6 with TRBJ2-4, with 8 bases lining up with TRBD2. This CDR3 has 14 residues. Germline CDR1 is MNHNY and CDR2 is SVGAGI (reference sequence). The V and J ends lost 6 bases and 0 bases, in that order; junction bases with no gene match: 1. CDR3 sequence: CASSLAGAKNIQYF. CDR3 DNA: TGTGCCAGCAGCCTAGCGGGAGCCAAAAACATTCAGTACTTC.

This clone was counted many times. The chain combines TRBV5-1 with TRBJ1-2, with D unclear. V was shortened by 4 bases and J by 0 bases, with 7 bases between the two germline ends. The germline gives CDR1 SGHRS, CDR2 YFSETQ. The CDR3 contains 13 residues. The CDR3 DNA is TGCGCCAGCAGCGTCAGTACTAACTATGGCTACACCTTC. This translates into CASSVSTNYGYTF.

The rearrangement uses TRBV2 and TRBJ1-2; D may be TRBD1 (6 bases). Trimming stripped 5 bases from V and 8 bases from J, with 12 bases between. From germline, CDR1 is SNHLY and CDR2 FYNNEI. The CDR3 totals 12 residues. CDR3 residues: CASSTGTGGYTF. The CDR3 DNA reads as TGTGCCAGCAGTACAGGGACCGGCGGCTACACCTTC.

The CDR3 nucleotides read TGTGCCAGCAGCTTAGCATCCATTCGGCGAGCTAACTATGGCTACACCTTC. This sequence encodes CASSLASIRRANYGYTF. V gene TRBV7-2 combines with J gene TRBJ1-2; D ambiguous. Germline V gene sequence: CDR1 SGHTA, CDR2 FQGNSA. Deletions cut 0 bases from V and 0 bases from J, with 14 bases between. The CDR3 consists of 17 residues.

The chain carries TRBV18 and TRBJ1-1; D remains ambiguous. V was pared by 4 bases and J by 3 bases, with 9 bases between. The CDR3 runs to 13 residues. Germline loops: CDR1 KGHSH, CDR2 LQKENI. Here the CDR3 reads CASSQSTDTEAFF. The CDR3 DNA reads TGTGCCAGCTCACAATCGACGGACACTGAAGCTTTCTTT.

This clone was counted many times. CDR3 region: CASIEESNQPQHF. The CDR3 coding sequence is TGTGCCAGCATTGAGGAGAGCAATCAGCCCCAGCATTTT. The chain carries TRBV2 and TRBJ1-5; unclear D gene. Per the germline V gene, CDR1 is SNHLY and CDR2 is FYNNEI. The CDR3 consists of 13 residues. V was shortened by 7 bases and J by 1 base, with 8 bases between the two germline ends. The variable domain in full, with the rest retrieved from reference TRBV2 and TRBJ1-5, is EPEVTQTPSHQVTQMGQEVILRCVPISNHLYFYWYRQILGQKVEFLVSFYNNEISEKSEIFDDQFSVERPDGSNFTLKIRSTKLEDSAMYFCASIEESNQPQHFGDGTRLSIL.

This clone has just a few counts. The CDR3 region has the DNA TGTGCCAGCAGCTTCTCGACAGGAAGTAATTCACCCCTCCACTTT. Protein: CASSFSTGSNSPLHF. V gene TRBV7-8 combines with J gene TRBJ1-6, with D perhaps TRBD1 (6 bases). The CDR3 runs 15 residues. Germline-derived CDR1 and CDR2 are SGHVS and FQNEAQ. The germline V and J ends were trimmed by 3 bases and 6 bases, with 12 bases remaining between them.

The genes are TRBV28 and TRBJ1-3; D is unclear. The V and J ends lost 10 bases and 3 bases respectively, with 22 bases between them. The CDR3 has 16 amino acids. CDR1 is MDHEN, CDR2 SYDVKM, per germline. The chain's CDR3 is CATGSAREKLGNTIYF. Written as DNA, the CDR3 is TGTGCCACCGGATCTGCCCGGGAAAAACTTGGAAACACCATATATTTT.

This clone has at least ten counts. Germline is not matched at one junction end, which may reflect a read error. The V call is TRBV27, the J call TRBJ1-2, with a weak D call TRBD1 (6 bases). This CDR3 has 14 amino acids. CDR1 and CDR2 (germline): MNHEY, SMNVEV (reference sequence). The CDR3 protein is CASSSALRPGQLSF. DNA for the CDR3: TGTGCCAGCAGTTCCGCCCTCCGACCGGGACAACTTTCCTTC.

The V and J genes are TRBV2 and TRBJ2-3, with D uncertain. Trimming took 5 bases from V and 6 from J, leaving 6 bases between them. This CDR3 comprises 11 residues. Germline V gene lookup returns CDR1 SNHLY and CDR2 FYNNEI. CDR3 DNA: TGTGCCAGCAGTTCTAGGGATACGCAGTATTTT. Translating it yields CASSSRDTQYF.

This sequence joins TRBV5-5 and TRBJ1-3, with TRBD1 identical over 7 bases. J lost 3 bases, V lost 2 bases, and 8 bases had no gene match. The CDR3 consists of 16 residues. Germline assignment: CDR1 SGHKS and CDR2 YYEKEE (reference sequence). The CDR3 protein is CASSFQGGRGGNTIYF. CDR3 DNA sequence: TGTGCCAGCAGCTTTCAGGGGGGGCGCGGTGGAAACACCATATATTTT. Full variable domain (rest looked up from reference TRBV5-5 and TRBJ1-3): DAGVTQSPTHLIKTRGQQVTLRCSPISGHKSVSWYQQVLGQGPQFIFQYYEKEERGRGNFPDRFSARQFPNYSSELNVNALLLGDSALYLCASSFQGGRGGNTIYFGEGSWLTVV.

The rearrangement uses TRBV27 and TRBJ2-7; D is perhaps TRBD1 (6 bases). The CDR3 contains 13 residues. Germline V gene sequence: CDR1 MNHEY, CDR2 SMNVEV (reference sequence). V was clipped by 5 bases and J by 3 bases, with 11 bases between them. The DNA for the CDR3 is TGTGCCAGCAGTCCCGGGACATTCTACGAGCAGTACTTC. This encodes CASSPGTFYEQYF.

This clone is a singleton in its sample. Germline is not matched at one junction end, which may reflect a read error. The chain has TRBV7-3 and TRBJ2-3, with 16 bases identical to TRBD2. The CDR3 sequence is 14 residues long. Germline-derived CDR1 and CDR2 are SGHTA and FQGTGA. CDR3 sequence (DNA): TGTACCAGCAGCTCCGGGACTAGCGGGAGGGAGCAGTATTTT. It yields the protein CTSSSGTSGREQYF.

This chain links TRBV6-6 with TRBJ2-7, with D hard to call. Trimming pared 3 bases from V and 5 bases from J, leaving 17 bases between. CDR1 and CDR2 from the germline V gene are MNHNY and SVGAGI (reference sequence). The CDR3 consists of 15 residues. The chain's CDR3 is CASSYSRPDVNEQYF. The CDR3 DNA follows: TGTGCCAGCAGTTATAGTCGCCCGGACGTCAACGAGCAGTACTTC.

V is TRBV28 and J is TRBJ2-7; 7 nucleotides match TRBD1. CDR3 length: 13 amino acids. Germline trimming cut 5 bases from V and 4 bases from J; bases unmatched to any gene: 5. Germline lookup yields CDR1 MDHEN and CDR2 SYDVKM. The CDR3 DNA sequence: TGTGCCAGCAGTCGCAAACAGGGGTACGAGCAGTACTTC. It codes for CASSRKQGYEQYF. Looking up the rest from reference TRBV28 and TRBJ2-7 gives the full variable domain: DVKVTQSSRYLVKRTGEKVFLECVQDMDHENMFWYRQDPGLGLRLIYFSYDVKMKEKGDIPEGYSVSREKKERFSLILESASTNQTSMYLCASSRKQGYEQYFGPGTRLTVT.

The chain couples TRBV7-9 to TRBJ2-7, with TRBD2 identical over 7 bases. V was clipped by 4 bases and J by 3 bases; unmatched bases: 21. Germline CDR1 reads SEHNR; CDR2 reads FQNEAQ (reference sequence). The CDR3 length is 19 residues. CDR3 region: CASSSRWGASRAGVYEQYF. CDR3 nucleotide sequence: TGTGCCAGCAGCTCACGATGGGGTGCCTCCCGGGCGGGAGTCTACGAGCAGTACTTC.